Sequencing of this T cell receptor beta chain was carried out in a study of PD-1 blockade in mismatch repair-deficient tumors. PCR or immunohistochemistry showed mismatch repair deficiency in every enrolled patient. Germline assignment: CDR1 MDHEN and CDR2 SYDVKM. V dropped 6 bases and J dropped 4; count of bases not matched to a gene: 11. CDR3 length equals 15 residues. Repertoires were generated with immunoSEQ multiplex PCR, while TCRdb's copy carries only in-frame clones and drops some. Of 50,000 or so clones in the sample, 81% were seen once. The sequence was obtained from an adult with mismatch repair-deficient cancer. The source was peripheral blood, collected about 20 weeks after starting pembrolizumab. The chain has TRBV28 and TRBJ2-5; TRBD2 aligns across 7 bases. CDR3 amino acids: CASRGVGSGLETQYF. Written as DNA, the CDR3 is TGTGCCAGCAGAGGGGTGGGTAGCGGGTTAGAGACCCAGTACTTC.